The clone carrying this T cell receptor beta chain was observed many times. Its matching antigen is unknown. This sample is drawn from a study of T cells in Graves' hyperthyroidism and ophthalmopathy. Study observations and caveats: Among clonotypes expanded in thyroid above 0.001, most were also found in blood. By a 13 V-J model, ophthalmopathy was set apart from stable hyperthyroidism.

Authors of the study amplified TCR beta CDR3 regions from RNA transcripts. During a first-round RT-PCR of the TCR CDR3, the HTBI primer set was used. TCRdb re-called the multiplex PCR reads through MiXCR, storing one row per CDR3 protein. The repertoire consists of under 550,000 distinct CDR3 sequences, with roughly an eighth occurring once and the leading ten covering less than 6.5%. V lost 5 bases and J 7 bases, leaving 18 bases between the germline ends. The germline CDR1 and CDR2 sequences are SGHAT and FQDESV (reference sequence). This CDR3 comprises 14 residues. The hyperthyroidism was newly diagnosed and had lasted under 2 months; the patients were aged 18 to 65. It was less than 13 ml of fresh peripheral blood that supplied the PBMCs.

What was sequenced was blood. The chain links TRBV11-1 to TRBJ2-7; the D gene is possibly TRBD1 (6 bases). This receptor was taken from a woman aged 18-30 years with Graves' hyperthyroidism. The CDR3 DNA follows: TGTGCCAGCAGCCCAAGCAGGGGTTTAAGGGAGCAGTACTTC. Its protein is CASSPSRGLREQYF.